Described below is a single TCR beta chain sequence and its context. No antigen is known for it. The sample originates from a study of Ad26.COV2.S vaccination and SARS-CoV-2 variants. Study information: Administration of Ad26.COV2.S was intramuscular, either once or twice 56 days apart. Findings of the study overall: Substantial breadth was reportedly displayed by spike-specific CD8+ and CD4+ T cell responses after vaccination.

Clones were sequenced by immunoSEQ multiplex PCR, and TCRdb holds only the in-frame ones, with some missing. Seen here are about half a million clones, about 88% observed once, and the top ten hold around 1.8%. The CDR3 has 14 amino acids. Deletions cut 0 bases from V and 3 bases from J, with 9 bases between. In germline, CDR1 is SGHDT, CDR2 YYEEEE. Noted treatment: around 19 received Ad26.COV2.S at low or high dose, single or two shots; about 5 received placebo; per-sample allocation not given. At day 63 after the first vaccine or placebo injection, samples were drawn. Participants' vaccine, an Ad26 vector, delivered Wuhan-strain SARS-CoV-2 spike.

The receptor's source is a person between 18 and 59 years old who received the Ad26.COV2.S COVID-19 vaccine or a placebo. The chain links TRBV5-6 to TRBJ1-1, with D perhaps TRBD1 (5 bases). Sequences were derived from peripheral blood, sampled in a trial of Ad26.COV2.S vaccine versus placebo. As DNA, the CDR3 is TGTGCCAGCAGCTTGGAGGGGAGGTACACTGAAGCTTTCTTT. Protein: CASSLEGRYTEAFF.